This TCR beta chain was documented in a study of blood T cell repertoires in COVID-19. Overall study: Acute-phase and convalescent COVID-19 samples originated in the United States, Italy and Spain.

Per the study methods: Estimation of nucleated cell counts was performed using reference gene primer amplification. The data were produced by immunoSEQ multiplex PCR, yet TCRdb's version contains in-frame clones alone and is incomplete. For V, J and clone size, that table is used; D and trimming come from the DNA. The data show approximately 66,000 clones, about nine tenths seen once. The CDR3 totals 13 residues. V shed 2 bases and J shed 3 bases, with 8 bases lying between them. The V gene's germline CDR1 is WNHNN and CDR2 SYGVQD (reference sequence). This receptor was obtained from a woman between 50 and 59 years old with active or convalescent COVID-19. The chain carries TRBV10-1 and TRBJ2-7; maybe TRBD1 (5 bases). The sequencing input was peripheral blood. The CDR3 spells CASSEGQGYEQYF. In DNA, the CDR3 is TGCGCCAGCAGTGAGGGGCAGGGCTACGAGCAGTACTTC.